Below are 5 T cell receptor beta chains sequenced from a single sample in a study of response to subunit inactivated influenza vaccine. Using its own MiXCR run on the RT-PCR reads, TCRdb lists one record per CDR3 protein. The sample yields about 700,000 distinct CDR3 sequences, more than 11% seen once. The input for sequencing was PBMCs from blood, taken roughly 15 days before vaccination. These receptors were collected from a man aged 45-65 years who received an inactivated influenza vaccine.

The chain employs TRBV2 and TRBJ2-7; D might be TRBD1 (5 bases). V was shortened by 1 base and J by 3 bases, with 7 bases between the two germline ends. Germline V gene data show CDR1 as SNHLY and CDR2 as FYNNEI. The CDR3 is 13 amino acids. CDR3 sequence (DNA): TGTGCCAGCAGTGAAGAGGGGCTCTACGAGCAGTACTTC. Protein product: CASSEEGLYEQYF. Filled out from reference TRBV2 and TRBJ2-7, the complete variable domain reads EPEVTQTPSHQVTQMGQEVILRCVPISNHLYFYWYRQILGQKVEFLVSFYNNEISEKSEIFDDQFSVERPDGSNFTLKIRSTKLEDSAMYFCASSEEGLYEQYFGPGTRLTVT.

The chain is built from TRBV12-3 or TRBV12-4 and TRBJ1-2; TRBD1 might be the D (6 bases). Deletions cut 5 bases from V and 6 bases from J, with 16 bases between. This CDR3 comprises 14 residues. The CDR3 spells CASSPTRDIDGYTF. CDR3 bases: TGTGCCAGCAGTCCAACGAGGGACATCGATGGCTACACCTTC.

This clonotype showed up many times. The rearrangement joins TRBV27 to TRBJ2-1, with a possible D match to TRBD2 (6 bases). The CDR3 length is 13 residues. V lost 2 bases and J lost 9, with 11 bases in between. Germline V gene data show CDR1 as MNHEY and CDR2 as SMNVEV (reference sequence). The CDR3 spells CASSLRGVGEQFF. As DNA, the CDR3 is TGTGCCAGCAGTTTACGCGGGGTCGGTGAGCAGTTCTTC.

This clonotype was counted many times. This chain connects TRBV9 to TRBJ1-6; D is undetermined. The CDR3 covers 14 residues. In germline, CDR1 is SGDLS, CDR2 YYNGEE. Trimming removed 0 bases from V and 6 bases from J, with 7 bases in between. CDR3 DNA: TGTGCCAGCAGCGTAGCTGGGAGTAATTCACCCCTCCACTTT. Translation gives CASSVAGSNSPLHF.

The chain couples TRBV11-1 to TRBJ2-1; D gene ambiguous. Germline V gene data show CDR1 as SGHAT and CDR2 as FQDESV (reference sequence). This CDR3 is built from 17 residues. The ends were cut back, 2 bases at V and 2 bases at J, with 16 bases in the middle. In nucleotides, the CDR3 is TGTGCCAGCAGCTTATTTTCTGGCTTTGGCGCCTACAATGAGCAGTTCTTC. It codes for CASSLFSGFGAYNEQFF. Supplemented by reference TRBV11-1 and TRBJ2-1, the full variable domain reads EAEVAQSPRYKITEKSQAVAFWCDPISGHATLYWYRQILGQGPELLVQFQDESVVDDSQLPKDRFSAERLKGVDSTLKIQPAELGDSAMYLCASSLFSGFGAYNEQFFGPGTRLTVL.